This TCR beta chain was profiled in a study of vaccination and CD4 T cells after COVID-19. Background on the study: The authors used overlapping spike peptides from SARS-CoV-2, HCoV-NL63, HCoV-OC43 and HCoV-229E to stimulate cells. Treatment of control cultures consisted of a CEFX pool, an HIV-1 Nef pool, or no peptide. Overall study results and limits: In median terms, SARS-CoV-2-reactive clonotypes went from approximately 23 to 38, a nonsignificant rise.

Indicated treatment: roughly nine-day PBMC culture with coronavirus spike peptide pools or control peptides (ViraFEST assay). The Oncomine TCR Beta short-read assay was applied to DNA of cultured CD4+ T cells. The source of extracted genomic DNA was cultured CD4+ T cells. TCRdb analysed the PCR reads with MiXCR anew, one entry per CDR3 protein. The sample carries 15,000 to 19,000 distinct CDR3 sequences, roughly two fifths recorded once. This clonotype was seen a few times. What it binds is unknown. The V and J ends lost 0 bases and 6 bases respectively, with 8 bases between them. The CDR3 covers 13 residues. Germline V lookup: CDR1 LNHNV, CDR2 YYDKDF (reference sequence).

The sequence derives from a human donor with COVID-19. This chain connects TRBV15 to TRBJ1-1; D is unclear. Sequenced input: cultured CD4+ T cells from blood. The chain's CDR3 is CATSRDFGAEAFF. Here the CDR3 DNA reads TGTGCCACCAGCAGAGATTTCGGGGCTGAAGCTTTCTTT.